Each of the 29 T cell receptor beta chains below was sequenced from the same sample in a study of blood T cell repertoires in COVID-19. Sequenced by immunoSEQ multiplex PCR; TCRdb stores in-frame clones only, minus some. The data hold 310,000 or so clones, with approximately 91% observed a single time. Source material: peripheral blood. These receptors came from a woman under 40 with COVID-19, enrolled during active disease.

The chain has TRBV11-2 and TRBJ1-1, with D unclear. V was shortened by 0 bases and J by 1 base, with 12 bases between the two germline ends. Germline CDR1 SGHAT, CDR2 FQNNGV. This CDR3 region has 16 residues. The CDR3 DNA is TGTGCCAGCAGCTTAGATATGAGGGTAGCGAACACTGAAGCTTTCTTT. This gives the protein CASSLDMRVANTEAFF.

This rearrangement joins TRBV27 to TRBJ2-3; 7 positions agree with TRBD1. Trimming at V came to 6 bases and at J to 4 bases, leaving 4 bases not matched to a gene. The CDR3 sequence is 13 residues long. CDR1 is MNHEY and CDR2 is SMNVEV in the germline V gene (reference sequence). CDR3 nucleotide sequence: TGTGCCAGCAGACAGGGGTTGCCAGATACGCAGTATTTT. Amino acid sequence: CASRQGLPDTQYF.

V gene TRBV27 combines with J gene TRBJ2-1, with D perhaps TRBD2 (6 bases). The V end was cut by 5 bases, the J end by 9 bases, with 20 bases between. Germline-derived CDR1 and CDR2 are MNHEY and SMNVEV (reference sequence). The CDR3 consists of 15 residues. The CDR3 region has the DNA TGTGCCAGCAGTACCCGGGACTCTACCCTCGTTGAGCAGTTCTTC. It yields the protein CASSTRDSTLVEQFF.

The chain links TRBV19 to TRBJ1-6, with D tentatively TRBD1 (5 bases). Germline CDR1 and CDR2: LNHDA and SQIVND (reference sequence). Trimming stripped 3 bases from V and 10 bases from J, with 13 bases between. The CDR3 extends over 14 amino acids. The CDR3 sequence is CASSMQGSNSPLHF. The CDR3 DNA sequence: TGTGCCAGTAGTATGCAGGGCAGTAACTCACCCCTCCACTTT.

Written as DNA, the CDR3 is TGTGCCAGCAGTTTTGGGACAGGGGGACAGCCCCAGCATTTT. Protein: CASSFGTGGQPQHF. V is TRBV27 and J is TRBJ1-5; 11 bases map to TRBD1. V gave up 3 bases and J gave up 7 bases; unmatched junction bases: 2. Per germline, CDR1 MNHEY and CDR2 SMNVEV (reference sequence). The CDR3 is 14 amino acids.

The V and J genes are TRBV6-5 and TRBJ2-2; 8 nucleotides line up with TRBD1. The CDR3 totals 16 residues. The V gene end was trimmed by 4 bases and the J gene end by 4 bases; junction bases not matched to a gene: 8. Germline CDR1 is MNHEY and CDR2 is SVGAGI. The CDR3 DNA reads TGTGCCAGCAGTTCGTTCAGGGGGCAGGGCACCGGGGAGCTGTTTTTT. Its protein product is CASSSFRGQGTGELFF.

The V and J genes are TRBV19 and TRBJ2-2; the D gene is possibly TRBD2 (6 bases). V lost 10 bases, J lost 0 bases, and 9 bases lay in between. CDR1 and CDR2 (germline): LNHDA, SQIVND (reference sequence). The CDR3 has 13 amino acids. The CDR3 protein is CATGLTNTGELFF. Written as DNA, the CDR3 is TGTGCCACGGGACTTACGAACACCGGGGAGCTGTTTTTT.

This chain uses TRBV28 with TRBJ1-3; no definite D call. CDR3 size: 15 residues. The V and J ends lost 2 bases and 0 bases respectively, with 8 bases between them. Germline-derived CDR1 and CDR2 are MDHEN and SYDVKM. CDR3 DNA sequence: TGTGCCAGCAGTTTAGTGGGAGGCTCTGGAAACACCATATATTTT. This codes for CASSLVGGSGNTIYF.

This chain links TRBV5-8 with TRBJ2-7, with 7 positions matching TRBD1. The CDR3 totals 16 residues. Germline-derived CDR1 and CDR2 are SGHTS and YDEGEE. The V and J ends lost 2 bases and 2 bases, in that order; junction bases with no gene match: 10. The CDR3 DNA reads as TGTGCCAGCAGCTTAAACAAAGGGACAGTCACCTACGAGCAGTACTTC. It is translated as CASSLNKGTVTYEQYF.

In its sample, this clone was seen once. This sequence joins TRBV3-1 (or the pseudogene TRBV3-2) and TRBJ2-7, with a possible D match to TRBD1 (5 bases). Trimming stripped 5 bases from V and 1 base from J, with 15 bases between. Germline CDR1 is LGHDT and CDR2 is YNNKEL (reference sequence). The CDR3 has 15 residues. CDR3 sequence (DNA): TGTGCCAGCAGCTCAACAGGCCTTCCTTCCTACGAGCAGTACTTC. Translated, it gives CASSSTGLPSYEQYF.

This rearrangement joins TRBV4-2 to TRBJ2-3, with D possibly TRBD2 on 7 matching bases. The V gene's germline CDR1 is LGHNA and CDR2 YNFKEQ. The CDR3 is 14 residues long. Trimming cost V 3 bases and J 3 bases, with 10 bases left between them. The CDR3 sequence is CASSQGGGTDTQYF. The CDR3 bases are TGTGCCAGCAGCCAGGGAGGGGGGACAGATACGCAGTATTTT.

The V gene is TRBV3-1 (or the pseudogene TRBV3-2), the J gene TRBJ1-1, with 8 bases identical to TRBD1. CDR1 is LGHDT, CDR2 YNNKEL, per germline (reference sequence). The CDR3 is 14 amino acids. Trimming at V came to 1 base and at J to 5 bases, leaving 3 bases not matched to a gene. The DNA for the CDR3 is TGTGCCAGCAGCCAAGGGACAGGGAGTACTGAAGCTTTCTTT. Its protein product is CASSQGTGSTEAFF.

The chain is built from TRBV10-3 and TRBJ2-5, with no clear D. In germline, CDR1 is ENHRY, CDR2 SYGVKD. CDR3 length: 13 residues. With 0 bases removed from V and 2 bases from J, the gap between germline ends came to 4 bases. CDR3: CAISESRQETQYF. The CDR3 DNA reads TGTGCCATCAGTGAGTCGAGACAAGAGACCCAGTACTTC.

This sequence joins TRBV11-2 and TRBJ2-4; 14 bases map to TRBD2. CDR1 and CDR2 from the germline V gene are SGHAT and FQNNGV. The CDR3 loop spans 16 amino acids. V trimming: 4 bases; J trimming: 5 bases; junction bases outside the gene matches: 4. The CDR3 sequence: CASSSRTSGRQNIQYF. Written as DNA, the CDR3 is TGTGCCAGCAGCTCCCGGACTAGCGGGAGGCAAAACATTCAGTACTTC.

The genes are TRBV6-1 and TRBJ2-2; 15 bases align to TRBD2. Germline trimming cut 4 bases from V and 5 bases from J; bases unmatched to any gene: 11. CDR3 size: 19 residues. CDR1 and CDR2 (germline): MNHNS, SASEGT. The DNA for the CDR3 is TGTGCCAGCAGTGTAAGAGGACTAGCGGGAGGGCCTGGAACCGGGGAGCTGTTTTTT. Translating it yields CASSVRGLAGGPGTGELFF.

CDR3 loop: CASSLSMGGGSDTQYF. CDR3 nucleotides: TGTGCCAGCAGCTTATCTATGGGTGGAGGATCAGATACGCAGTATTTT. This rearrangement joins TRBV7-9 to TRBJ2-3, with D tentatively TRBD2 (5 bases). In germline, CDR1 is SEHNR, CDR2 FQNEAQ (reference sequence). Trimming removed 2 bases at V and 4 bases at J, with 16 bases between. The CDR3 has 16 amino acids. Based on the CDR3 plus reference TRBV7-9 and TRBJ2-3, the full variable domain is DTGVSQNPRHKITKRGQNVTFRCDPISEHNRLYWYRQTLGQGPEFLTYFQNEAQLEKSRLLSDRFSAERPKGSFSTLEIQRTEQGDSAMYLCASSLSMGGGSDTQYFGPGTRLTVL.

The genes are TRBV28 and TRBJ1-6; possible D gene TRBD1, 5 bases. Germline V gene lookup returns CDR1 MDHEN and CDR2 SYDVKM. The CDR3 is made up of 14 amino acids. Trimming removed 5 bases at V and 14 bases at J, with 19 bases between. The CDR3 protein is CASSPLGGSWALHF. CDR3 DNA: TGTGCCAGCAGTCCTCTCGGGGGTAGTTGGGCCCTCCACTTT.

The chain couples TRBV14 to TRBJ2-7; no clear D. The CDR3 consists of 15 residues. Trimming took off 3 bases at V and 2 bases at J, with 14 bases between the two ends. CDR1 and CDR2 (germline): SGHDN, FVKESK. CDR3 sequence reads: CASSQFRLGPYEQYF. The CDR3 nucleotides read TGTGCCAGCAGCCAGTTTAGACTTGGCCCCTACGAGCAGTACTTC.

The J gene is TRBJ2-7, the V gene TRBV19, with TRBD1 matching over 7 bases. CDR1 is LNHDA and CDR2 is SQIVND in the germline V gene (reference sequence). Trimming at V came to 8 bases and at J to 2 bases, leaving 6 bases not matched to a gene. This CDR3 has 13 amino acids. CDR3 in amino acids: CASSHGTAYEQYF. In DNA form, the CDR3 reads TGTGCCAGTTCGCACGGGACAGCCTACGAGCAGTACTTC.

The chain uses TRBV10-2 and TRBJ2-1; no clear D gene. Trimming took off 3 bases at V and 6 bases at J, with 6 bases between the two ends. The germline gives CDR1 WSHSY, CDR2 SAAADI. The CDR3 is 12 residues long. CDR3 loop: CASSETGNEQFF. Written as DNA, the CDR3 is TGCGCCAGCAGTGAAACTGGCAATGAGCAGTTCTTC.

The CDR3 loop is CASSHDTYNSPLHF. For the CDR3, the DNA is TGTGCCAGCAGCCATGACACCTATAATTCACCCCTCCACTTT. V gene TRBV7-9 combines with J gene TRBJ1-6, with D unclear. The CDR3 is 14 residues long. The V gene lost 5 bases and the J gene lost 2 bases, with 7 bases spanning the gap. CDR1 is SEHNR and CDR2 is FQNEAQ in the germline V gene (reference sequence).

The gene calls are TRBV11-2 and TRBJ2-7; 14 bases agree with TRBD2. CDR3 length: 16 residues. The V gene's germline CDR1 is SGHAT and CDR2 FQNNGV. The V and J ends lost 5 bases and 9 bases, in that order; junction bases with no gene match: 12. The CDR3 sequence: CASSPPGVTSGRGQYF. The CDR3 DNA reads as TGTGCCAGCAGCCCCCCGGGTGTGACTAGCGGGAGGGGGCAGTACTTC.

The chain carries TRBV30 and TRBJ2-1; 10 positions match TRBD2. The junction had 4 bases not matched to a gene; V was cut back by 0 bases and J by 5 bases. Per germline, CDR1 GTSNPN and CDR2 SVGIG (reference sequence). The CDR3 is made up of 15 amino acids. CDR3 sequence reads: CAWSVGLAANNEQFF. DNA for the CDR3: TGTGCCTGGAGTGTTGGACTAGCGGCCAACAATGAGCAGTTCTTC. The variable domain in full, with the rest retrieved from reference TRBV30 and TRBJ2-1, is SQTIHQWPATLVQPVGSPLSLECTVEGTSNPNLYWYRQAAGRGLQLLFYSVGIGQISSEVPQNLSASRPQDRQFILSSKKLLLSDSGFYLCAWSVGLAANNEQFFGPGTRLTVL.

CDR3 protein: CASSLGLAASTDTQYF. Written as DNA, the CDR3 is TGTGCCAGCAGCCTGGGACTAGCTGCTAGCACAGATACGCAGTATTTT. The chain carries TRBV5-6 and TRBJ2-3; TRBD2 aligns across 9 bases. CDR1 SGHDT and CDR2 YYEEEE come from the germline V gene. The CDR3 contains 16 residues. V trimming: 4 bases; J trimming: 0 bases; junction bases outside the gene matches: 6.

CDR3 loop: CASRQDSENIQYF. The CDR3 DNA follows: TGTGCCAGCAGGCAGGATTCGGAAAACATTCAGTACTTC. The gene calls are TRBV2 and TRBJ2-4; unclear D gene. Germline CDR1 is SNHLY and CDR2 is FYNNEI. CDR3 length: 13 amino acids. Trimming cost V 6 bases and J 5 bases, with 11 bases left between them. Together with reference TRBV2 and TRBJ2-4, the CDR3 gives the full variable domain: EPEVTQTPSHQVTQMGQEVILRCVPISNHLYFYWYRQILGQKVEFLVSFYNNEISEKSEIFDDQFSVERPDGSNFTLKIRSTKLEDSAMYFCASRQDSENIQYFGAGTRLSVL.

The chain carries TRBV7-3 and TRBJ2-2; 13 bases align to TRBD2. V gave up 8 bases and J gave up 6 bases; unmatched junction bases: 9. CDR1 and CDR2 from the germline V gene are SGHTA and FQGTGA. The CDR3 consists of 16 residues. CDR3 loop: CASGTGTSGNPGELFF. The CDR3 DNA sequence: TGTGCCAGCGGCACCGGGACTAGCGGGAATCCCGGGGAGCTGTTTTTT. The full variable domain, in which reference TRBV7-3 and TRBJ2-2 provide the parts outside the CDR3, is GAGVSQTPSNKVTEKGKYVELRCDPISGHTALYWYRQSLGQGPEFLIYFQGTGAADDSGLPNDRFFAVRPEGSVSTLKIQRTERGDSAVYLCASGTGTSGNPGELFFGEGSRLTVL.

V usage is TRBV5-1 and J usage is TRBJ1-1; 8 bases line up with TRBD1. This CDR3 has 16 amino acids. V dropped 4 bases and J dropped 1; count of bases not matched to a gene: 9. Germline assignment: CDR1 SGHRS and CDR2 YFSETQ. The CDR3 DNA reads as TGCGCCAGCAGCCCTAACGTTGGGACAGGGAACACTGAAGCTTTCTTT. This translates into CASSPNVGTGNTEAFF.

V usage is TRBV28 and J usage is TRBJ2-1, with TRBD2 matching 14 bases. Trimming removed 9 bases from V and 8 bases from J; junction bases left unmatched: 21. This CDR3 region has 19 residues. Germline CDR1 is MDHEN and CDR2 is SYDVKM. CDR3 residues: CASTGLAGDGQGAADEQFF. CDR3 nucleotides: TGTGCCAGTACGGGACTAGCGGGAGACGGGCAGGGAGCTGCAGATGAGCAGTTCTTC.

This chain links TRBV6-5 with TRBJ1-6, with 7 bases matching TRBD1. Looked up from germline, CDR1 is MNHEY and CDR2 is SVGAGI. Unmatched junction bases numbered 5, after V lost 2 bases and J lost 4 bases. The CDR3 has 16 residues. The CDR3 sequence is CASSYGDSQYNSPLHF. CDR3 nucleotide sequence: TGTGCCAGCAGTTACGGGGACAGTCAGTATAATTCACCCCTCCACTTT.